The TCR beta chain under discussion was sequenced for a study of neurological immune-mediated disorders. TCRdb redid the calling of the 5' RACE reads with MiXCR, one entry per CDR3 protein. The sample includes tens of thousands of distinct CDR3 sequences, more than 3% seen only once; the top ten take roughly 1.5%. The sample holds many counts of this clonotype. This sequence originates from a man between 25 and 39 years old with multiple sclerosis. Sequenced sample: PBMCs.

DNA for the CDR3: TGTGCCAGCAGTCCTTATAGGACAGGCTTTAATGAAAAACTGTTTTTT. Translating it yields CASSPYRTGFNEKLFF. This chain connects TRBV12-3 or TRBV12-4 to TRBJ1-4, with 7 positions matching TRBD1. The CDR3 has 16 amino acids. J was trimmed by 4 bases and V by 5 bases; bases with no gene match: 10.